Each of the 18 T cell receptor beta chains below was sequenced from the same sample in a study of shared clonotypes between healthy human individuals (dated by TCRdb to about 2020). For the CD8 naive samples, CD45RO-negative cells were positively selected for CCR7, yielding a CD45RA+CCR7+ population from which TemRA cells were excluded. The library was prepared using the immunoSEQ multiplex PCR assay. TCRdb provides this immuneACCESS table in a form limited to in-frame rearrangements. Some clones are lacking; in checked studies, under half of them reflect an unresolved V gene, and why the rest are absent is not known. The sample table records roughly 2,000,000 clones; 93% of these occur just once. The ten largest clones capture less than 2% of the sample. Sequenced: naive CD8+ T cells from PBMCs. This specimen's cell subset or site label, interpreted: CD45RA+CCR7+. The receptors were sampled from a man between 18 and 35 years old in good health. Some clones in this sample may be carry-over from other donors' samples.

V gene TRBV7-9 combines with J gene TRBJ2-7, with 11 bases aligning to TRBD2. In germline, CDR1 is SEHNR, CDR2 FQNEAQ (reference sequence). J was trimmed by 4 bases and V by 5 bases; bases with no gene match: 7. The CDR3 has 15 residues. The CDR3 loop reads CASSNSGRAAYEQYF. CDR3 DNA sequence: TGTGCCAGCAGCAATAGCGGGAGGGCCGCGTACGAGCAGTACTTC.

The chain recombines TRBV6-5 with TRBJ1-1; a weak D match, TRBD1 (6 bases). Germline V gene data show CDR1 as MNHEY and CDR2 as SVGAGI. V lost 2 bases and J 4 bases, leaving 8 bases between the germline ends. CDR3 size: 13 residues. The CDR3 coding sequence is TGTGCCAGCAGTTACGCAGGGGCCACTGAAGCTTTCTTT. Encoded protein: CASSYAGATEAFF.

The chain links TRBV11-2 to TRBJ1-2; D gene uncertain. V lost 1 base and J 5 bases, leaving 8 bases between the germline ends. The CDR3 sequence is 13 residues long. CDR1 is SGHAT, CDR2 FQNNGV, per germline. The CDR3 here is CASSLGGRYGYTF. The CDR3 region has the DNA TGTGCCAGCAGCTTAGGCGGTCGTTATGGCTACACCTTC.

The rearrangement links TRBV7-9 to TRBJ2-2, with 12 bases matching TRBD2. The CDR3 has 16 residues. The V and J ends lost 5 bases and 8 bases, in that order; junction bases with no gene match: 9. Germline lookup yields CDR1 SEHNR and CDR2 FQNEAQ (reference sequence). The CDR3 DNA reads TGTGCCAGCAGCGCCGGGACTAGCGGGCCGGCGGGGGAGCTGTTTTTT. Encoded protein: CASSAGTSGPAGELFF.

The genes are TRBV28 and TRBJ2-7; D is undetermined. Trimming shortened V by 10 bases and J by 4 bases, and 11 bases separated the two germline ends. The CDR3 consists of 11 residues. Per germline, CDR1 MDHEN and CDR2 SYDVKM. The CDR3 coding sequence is TGTGCCACCTCGTGGTCTTACGAGCAGTACTTC. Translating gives CATSWSYEQYF.

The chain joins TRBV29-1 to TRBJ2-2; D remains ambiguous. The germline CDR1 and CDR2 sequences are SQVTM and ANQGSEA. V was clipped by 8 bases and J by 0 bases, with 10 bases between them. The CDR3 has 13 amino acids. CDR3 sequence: CSCWPSNTGELFF. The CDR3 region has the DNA TGCAGCTGTTGGCCTTCGAACACCGGGGAGCTGTTTTTT.

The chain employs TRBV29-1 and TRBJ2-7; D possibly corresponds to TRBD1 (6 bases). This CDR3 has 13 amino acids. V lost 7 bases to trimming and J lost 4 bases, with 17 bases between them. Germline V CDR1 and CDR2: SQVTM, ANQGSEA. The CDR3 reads CSAGGRGMYEQYF. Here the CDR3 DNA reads TGCAGCGCCGGTGGTAGGGGGATGTACGAGCAGTACTTC.

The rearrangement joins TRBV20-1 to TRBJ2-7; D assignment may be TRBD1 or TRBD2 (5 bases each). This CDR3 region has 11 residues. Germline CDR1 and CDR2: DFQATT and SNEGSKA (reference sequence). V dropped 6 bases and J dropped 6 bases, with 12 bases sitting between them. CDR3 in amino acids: CSAVGPGEQYF. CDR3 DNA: TGCAGTGCAGTGGGACCGGGCGAGCAGTACTTC.

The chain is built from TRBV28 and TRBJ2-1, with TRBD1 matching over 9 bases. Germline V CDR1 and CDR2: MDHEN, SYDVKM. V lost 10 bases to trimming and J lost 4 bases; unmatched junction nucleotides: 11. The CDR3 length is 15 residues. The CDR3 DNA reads TGTGCCATCGCAATCGAGGACAGGGGATACAATGAGCAGTTCTTC. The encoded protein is CAIAIEDRGYNEQFF.

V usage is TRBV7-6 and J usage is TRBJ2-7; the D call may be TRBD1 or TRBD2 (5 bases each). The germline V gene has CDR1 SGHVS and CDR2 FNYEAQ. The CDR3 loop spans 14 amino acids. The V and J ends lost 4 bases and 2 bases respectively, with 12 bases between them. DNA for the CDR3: TGTGCCAGCAGCTACCGGGACGGACCCTACGAGCAGTACTTC. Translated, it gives CASSYRDGPYEQYF.

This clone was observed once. The CDR3 DNA sequence: TGTGCCAGCAGCTTAGGCAGGTTGCGGGGGTACGAGCAGTACTTC. Translation gives CASSLGRLRGYEQYF. The rearrangement joins TRBV13 to TRBJ2-7; 7 bases agree with TRBD2. CDR1 is PRHDT, CDR2 FYEKMQ, per germline (reference sequence). The CDR3 has 15 residues. The ends lost 0 bases at V and 4 bases at J; junction bases unmatched: 6.

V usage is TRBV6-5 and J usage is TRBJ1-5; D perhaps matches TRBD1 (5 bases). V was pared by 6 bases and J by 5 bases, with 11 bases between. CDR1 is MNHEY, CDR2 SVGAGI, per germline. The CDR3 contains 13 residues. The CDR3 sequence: CASSQRGYQPQHF. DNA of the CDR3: TGTGCCAGCAGCCAAAGGGGCTATCAGCCCCAGCATTTT.

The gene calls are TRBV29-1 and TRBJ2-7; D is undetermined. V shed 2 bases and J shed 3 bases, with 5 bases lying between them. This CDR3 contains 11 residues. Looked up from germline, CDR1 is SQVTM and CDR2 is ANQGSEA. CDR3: CSVEYNYEQYF. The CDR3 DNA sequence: TGCAGCGTTGAATATAACTACGAGCAGTACTTC.

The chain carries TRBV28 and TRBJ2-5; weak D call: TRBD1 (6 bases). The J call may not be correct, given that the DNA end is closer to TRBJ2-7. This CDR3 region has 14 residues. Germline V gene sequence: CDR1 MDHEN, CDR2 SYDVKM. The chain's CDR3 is CASSPYLGQTEQYF. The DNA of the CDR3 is TGTGCCAGCAGCCCATACCTAGGACAGACCGAGCAGTACTTC.

CDR3 nucleotides: TGTGCCAGCAGCTTAGATGGGGACAGGTTAGGCGGCTACACCTTC. Translating gives CASSLDGDRLGGYTF. The chain recombines TRBV13 with TRBJ1-2, with 8 bases aligning to TRBD1. Unmatched junction bases numbered 9, after V lost 1 base and J lost 8 bases. Germline CDR1 reads PRHDT; CDR2 reads FYEKMQ (reference sequence). The CDR3 spans 15 residues.

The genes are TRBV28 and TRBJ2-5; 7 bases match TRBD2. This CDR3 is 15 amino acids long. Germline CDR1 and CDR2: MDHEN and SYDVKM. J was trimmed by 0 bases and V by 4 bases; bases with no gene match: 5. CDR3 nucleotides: TGTGCCAGCAGTTCACCAGCGGGAAACCAAGAGACCCAGTACTTC. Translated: CASSSPAGNQETQYF.

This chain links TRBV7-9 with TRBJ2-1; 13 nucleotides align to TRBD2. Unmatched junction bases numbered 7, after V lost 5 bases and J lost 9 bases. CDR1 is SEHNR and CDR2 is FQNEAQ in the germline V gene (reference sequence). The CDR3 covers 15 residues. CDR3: CASSTGTSGAIEQFF. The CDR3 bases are TGTGCCAGCAGCACCGGGACTAGCGGGGCTATTGAGCAGTTCTTC.

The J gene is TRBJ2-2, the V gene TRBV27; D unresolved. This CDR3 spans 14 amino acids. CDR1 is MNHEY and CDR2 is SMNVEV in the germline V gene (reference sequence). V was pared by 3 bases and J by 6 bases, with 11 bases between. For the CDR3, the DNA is TGTGCCAGCAGTTTCATCGGCCCCGCCGGGGAGCTGTTTTTT. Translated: CASSFIGPAGELFF.